This TCR beta chain was found in a study of identical twins. General study points: Carriage of fewer insertions was seen in abundant cord blood beta clonotypes, whereas memory repertoires showed none.

In this sample, this clonotype turned up many times. No antigen is known for it. TCRdb called the 5' RACE reads again in MiXCR, with one record for every CDR3 protein. The sample yields hundreds of thousands of distinct CDR3 sequences, around 6% seen once. Trimming removed 3 bases from V and 9 bases from J; junction bases left unmatched: 10. This CDR3 is built from 16 residues. CDR1 is SGDLS, CDR2 YYNGEE, per germline. The chain employs TRBV9 and TRBJ2-1; TRBD2 matches 12 bases. The TCR sequence derives from a man aged 18 to 35 in good health. The source material was naive T cells sorted from blood. CDR3 DNA: TGTGCCAGCAGCGCCCCCCCTAGCGGGAGGGCCATTGAGCAGTTCTTC. Residues: CASSAPPSGRAIEQFF.